A single sample gave rise to the 25 T cell receptor beta chains below, sequenced in a study of T-cell memory formation after mild COVID-19. Using its own MiXCR run on the 5' RACE reads, TCRdb lists one record per CDR3 protein. This table has 380,000 or so distinct CDR3 sequences, roughly an eighth appearing once. Material for sequencing was PBMCs or a T cell subset sorted from them (not recorded which). The receptors derive from a man younger than 30 who had mild COVID-19 (a few samples of this study predate the infection). Cell type and time point are not known.

The rearrangement links TRBV10-3 to TRBJ2-7; D gene uncertain. The V end was cut by 9 bases, the J end by 3 bases, with 12 bases between. The CDR3 runs to 12 residues. Germline assignment: CDR1 ENHRY and CDR2 SYGVKD. The CDR3 nucleotides are TGTGCCATAGCCGTGGGGAACTACGAGCAGTACTTC. Protein product: CAIAVGNYEQYF.

This clonotype was detected ten times or more. This chain joins TRBV5-5 and TRBJ2-3, with 9 bases lining up with TRBD1. Germline V gene sequence: CDR1 SGHKS, CDR2 YYEKEE (reference sequence). With V trimmed by 9 bases and J by 4 bases, 9 bases remained unmatched. This CDR3 contains 14 residues. The CDR3 DNA is TGTGCCACCGGGACAGGGAATGGCGCAGATACGCAGTATTTT. Its translation is CATGTGNGADTQYF.

The chain uses TRBV29-1 and TRBJ1-1; D is undetermined. V was shortened by 0 bases and J by 0 bases, with 2 bases between the two germline ends. The germline CDR1 and CDR2 sequences are SQVTM and ANQGSEA. This CDR3 has 12 residues. The CDR3 region has the DNA TGCAGCGTTGAAGATCTGAACACTGAAGCTTTCTTT. It specifies CSVEDLNTEAFF.

The table lists this clonotype with a few counts. The rearrangement uses TRBV4-1 and TRBJ1-2; D unclear. The V and J ends lost 3 bases and 1 base respectively, with 21 bases between them. The length of the CDR3 is 18 residues. Germline CDR1 is MGHRA and CDR2 is YSYEKL. The CDR3 loop reads CASSHTFPGQKNNYGYTF. In DNA form, the CDR3 reads TGCGCCAGCAGCCACACCTTCCCTGGGCAGAAAAATAACTATGGCTACACCTTC.

This clonotype was counted at least ten times. V gene TRBV20-1 combines with J gene TRBJ2-5, with 7 bases lining up with TRBD1. The V segment lost 0 bases and the J segment 6 bases; nucleotides outside the gene matches: 4. Germline loops: CDR1 DFQATT, CDR2 SNEGSKA (reference sequence). The CDR3 runs 13 residues. The CDR3 spells CSAREGGLKTQYF. Here the CDR3 DNA reads TGCAGTGCTAGAGAAGGGGGCCTGAAGACCCAGTACTTC.

The sample holds a few counts of this clonotype. The chain couples TRBV5-1 to TRBJ1-2, with D possibly being TRBD1 (5 bases). The CDR3 totals 13 residues. With 6 bases removed from V and 3 bases from J, the gap between germline ends came to 12 bases. Germline V gives CDR1 SGHRS, CDR2 YFSETQ. DNA for the CDR3: TGCGCCAGCACGTTTGGAGGGGACTATGGCTACACCTTC. Amino acids: CASTFGGDYGYTF.

DNA for the CDR3: TGTGCCAGCAGCTCCTGGGACAGGAGCCAAGAGACCCAGTACTTC. Translated, it gives CASSSWDRSQETQYF. The chain combines TRBV7-9 with TRBJ2-5, with 8 positions matching TRBD1. V trimming: 4 bases; J trimming: 1 base; junction bases outside the gene matches: 5. From germline, CDR1 is SEHNR and CDR2 FQNEAQ (reference sequence). This CDR3 comprises 15 residues.

The chain couples TRBV7-2 to TRBJ2-4; no reliable D call. Germline CDR1 and CDR2: SGHTA and FQGNSA. The CDR3 runs 13 residues. Trimming stripped 5 bases from V and 5 bases from J, with 10 bases between. The DNA of the CDR3 is TGTGCCAGCAGCCCCCGTGGCGAAAACATTCAGTACTTC. Translating gives CASSPRGENIQYF.

J is TRBJ2-3 and V is TRBV24-1; 9 positions match TRBD2. CDR1 and CDR2 (germline): KGHDR, SFDVKD. V shed 1 base, J shed 6 bases, and the junction held 4 bases outside the gene matches. The CDR3 contains 15 residues. The CDR3 here is CATSDLQRGDDTQYF. For the CDR3, the DNA is TGTGCCACCAGTGATTTACAGCGGGGGGACGATACGCAGTATTTT.

The chain combines TRBV5-1 with TRBJ1-4, with unresolved D. This CDR3 is built from 14 residues. The V end was cut by 3 bases, the J end by 5 bases, with 11 bases between. Germline V gene lookup returns CDR1 SGHRS and CDR2 YFSETQ. CDR3 nucleotides: TGCGCCAGCAGCTCATACACGGGGAATGAAAAACTGTTTTTT. Its translation is CASSSYTGNEKLFF.

A few counts support this clonotype. The gene calls are TRBV7-2 and TRBJ1-1; 7 bases agree with TRBD1. In germline, CDR1 is SGHTA, CDR2 FQGNSA. The CDR3 runs 12 residues. V shed 5 bases, J shed 7 bases, and the junction held 4 bases outside the gene matches. The CDR3 DNA follows: TGTGCCAGCAGCATAAACAGGGGTGAAGCTTTCTTT. Translation: CASSINRGEAFF.

The chain links TRBV6-5 to TRBJ2-2; D gene uncertain. V lost 6 bases and J lost 4, with 6 bases in between. The CDR3 loop spans 12 amino acids. Germline CDR1 reads MNHEY; CDR2 reads SVGAGI. In nucleotides, the CDR3 is TGTGCCAGCAGATGGAGCACCGGGGAGCTGTTTTTT. Its protein is CASRWSTGELFF.

This clonotype was counted only a few times. The rearrangement links TRBV4-1 to TRBJ2-3; D not resolved. CDR1 and CDR2 from the germline V gene are MGHRA and YSYEKL. Between the trimmed V and J ends, which lost 3 bases and 0 bases, there was a span of 10 bases. The CDR3 length is 15 residues. CDR3 DNA: TGCGCCAGCAGCCACCAGACGGCTAGCACAGATACGCAGTATTTT. It encodes CASSHQTASTDTQYF.

CDR3 sequence reads: CASSSWQGGQPQHF. In DNA, the CDR3 is TGTGCCAGCAGTAGTTGGCAGGGAGGGCAGCCCCAGCATTTT. The J gene is TRBJ1-5, the V gene TRBV2, with a tentative D call TRBD1 (5 bases). CDR1 and CDR2 from the germline V gene are SNHLY and FYNNEI. This CDR3 is built from 14 residues. The ends were cut back, 5 bases at V and 7 bases at J, with 15 bases in the middle.

V gene TRBV4-3 combines with J gene TRBJ2-3; TRBD1 is a possible D gene (6 bases). Looked up from germline, CDR1 is LGHNA and CDR2 is YSLEER. CDR3 length: 13 amino acids. V was pared by 5 bases and J by 5 bases, with 11 bases between. The CDR3 spells CASSGFRGDTQYF. The CDR3 nucleotides are TGCGCCAGCAGCGGGTTCAGGGGAGATACGCAGTATTTT.

The V call is TRBV20-1, the J call TRBJ2-3; tentatively, D is TRBD2 (5 bases). This CDR3 has 13 amino acids. The V gene's germline CDR1 is DFQATT and CDR2 SNEGSKA (reference sequence). The V end was cut by 6 bases, the J end by 3 bases, with 13 bases between. Here the CDR3 DNA reads TGCAGTGCAGTGGTAGCGAGAACAGATACGCAGTATTTT. Amino acids: CSAVVARTDTQYF.

This clonotype was observed a few times. The chain combines TRBV4-3 with TRBJ2-3; D may correspond to TRBD1 or TRBD2 (5 bases each). V shed 0 bases and J shed 2 bases, with 9 bases lying between them. The CDR3 sequence is 15 residues long. Germline CDR1 reads LGHNA; CDR2 reads YSLEER. The DNA for the CDR3 is TGCGCCAGCAGCCAAGAGAGGGGACCCACAGATACGCAGTATTTT. It translates to CASSQERGPTDTQYF.

This clonotype has just a few counts. V is TRBV4-1 and J is TRBJ2-6; TRBD1 might be the D (5 bases). CDR3 length equals 13 residues. The germline CDR1 and CDR2 sequences are MGHRA and YSYEKL. V gave up 5 bases and J gave up 8 bases, with 10 bases separating them. This chain's CDR3 is CASSRGYTNVLTF. The CDR3 nucleotides are TGCGCCAGCAGCAGGGGATATACCAACGTCCTGACTTTC.

This clonotype was recorded a few times. The rearrangement joins TRBV6-5 to TRBJ2-3, with D tentatively TRBD1 (6 bases). Trimming pared 1 base from V and 4 bases from J, leaving 6 bases between. The germline V gene has CDR1 MNHEY and CDR2 SVGAGI. The CDR3 spans 13 residues. As DNA, the CDR3 is TGTGCCAGCAGTTACTACAGGGCAGATACGCAGTATTTT. Protein sequence: CASSYYRADTQYF.

V is TRBV24-1 and J is TRBJ2-3, with a tentative D call TRBD1 (6 bases). Trimming removed 5 bases from V and 2 bases from J, with 13 bases in between. Germline V lookup: CDR1 KGHDR, CDR2 SFDVKD. The CDR3 loop spans 15 amino acids. The CDR3 DNA reads as TGTGCCACCAGTGGAGGAACAGGGCTCACAGATACGCAGTATTTT. Translating gives CATSGGTGLTDTQYF.

This clonotype was seen repeatedly, ten times or more. The junction departs from the called germline gene at one end, perhaps through a read error. The rearrangement links TRBV5-1 to TRBJ1-1, with D unclear. The CDR3 contains 14 residues. Germline loops: CDR1 SGHRS, CDR2 YFSETQ. As DNA, the CDR3 is TGTGCCAGCAGCTTGGAGGGCCTGAACACTGAAGCTTTCTTT. It yields the protein CASSLEGLNTEAFF. Looking up the rest from reference TRBV5-1 and TRBJ1-1 gives the full variable domain: KAGVTQTPRYLIKTRGQQVTLSCSPISGHRSVSWYQQTPGQGLQFLFEYFSETQRNKGNFPGRFSGRQFSNSRSEMNVSTLELGDSALYLCASSLEGLNTEAFFGQGTRLTVV.

This clonotype was counted between two and nine times. The chain combines TRBV5-1 with TRBJ2-1; D uncertain. CDR1 SGHRS and CDR2 YFSETQ come from the germline V gene. Trimming took off 4 bases at V and 8 bases at J, with 13 bases between the two ends. This CDR3 has 13 residues. Here the CDR3 DNA reads TGCGCCAGCAGCCCGTCTGAGGAGTATGAGCAGTTCTTC. This gives the protein CASSPSEEYEQFF.

This clonotype has more than one count but fewer than ten. This rearrangement joins TRBV5-1 to TRBJ2-3; 12 bases fit TRBD2. The CDR3 is 17 amino acids. CDR1 and CDR2 (germline): SGHRS, YFSETQ. The V and J ends lost 5 bases and 2 bases, in that order; junction bases with no gene match: 9. In DNA, the CDR3 is TGCGCCAGCAGGGAATATCGGACTAGCGGGGCCACAGATACGCAGTATTTT. Its translation: CASREYRTSGATDTQYF.

This clonotype was seen a handful of times. V is TRBV19 and J is TRBJ1-1; TRBD1 aligns across 8 bases. Germline CDR1 LNHDA, CDR2 SQIVND (reference sequence). Trimming took 6 bases from V and 1 from J; bases not matched to a gene: 10. This CDR3 comprises 16 residues. The CDR3 protein is CASSPVGTGENTEAFF. The CDR3 bases are TGTGCCAGTAGCCCCGTGGGGACAGGCGAGAACACTGAAGCTTTCTTT.

The chain uses TRBV5-1 and TRBJ2-7, with a possible D match to TRBD1 (5 bases). CDR1 is SGHRS and CDR2 is YFSETQ in the germline V gene. Trimming took off 0 bases at V and 12 bases at J, with 16 bases between the two ends. The CDR3 length is 13 residues. The CDR3 DNA is TGCGCCAGCAGCTTGGAAGTTCAGGGCCCGGGGTACTTC. Translating gives CASSLEVQGPGYF.